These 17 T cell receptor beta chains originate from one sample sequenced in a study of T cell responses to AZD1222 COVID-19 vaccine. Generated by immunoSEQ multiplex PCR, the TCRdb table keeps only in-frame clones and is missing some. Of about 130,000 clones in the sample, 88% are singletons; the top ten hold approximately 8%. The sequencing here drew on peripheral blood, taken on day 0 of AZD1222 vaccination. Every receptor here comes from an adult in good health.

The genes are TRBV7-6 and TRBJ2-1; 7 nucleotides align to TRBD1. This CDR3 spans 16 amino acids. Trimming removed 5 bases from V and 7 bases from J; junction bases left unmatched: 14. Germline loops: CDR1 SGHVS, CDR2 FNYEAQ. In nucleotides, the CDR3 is TGTGCCAGCAGCCTCCGGGGCAGGGGGATCCTGAATGAGCAGTTCTTC. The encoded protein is CASSLRGRGILNEQFF.

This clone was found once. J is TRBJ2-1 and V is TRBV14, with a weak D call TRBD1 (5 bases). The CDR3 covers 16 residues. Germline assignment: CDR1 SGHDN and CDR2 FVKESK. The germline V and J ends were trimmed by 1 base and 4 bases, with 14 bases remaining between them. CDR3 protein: CASSQAQGLGYNEQFF. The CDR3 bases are TGTGCCAGCAGCCAAGCCCAGGGTCTGGGTTACAATGAGCAGTTCTTC.

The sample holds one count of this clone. CDR3 in DNA: TGTGCCAGCAGGGAGACAGGGAACACCGGGGAGCTGTTTTTT. Protein: CASRETGNTGELFF. The V gene is TRBV6-4, the J gene TRBJ2-2, with D perhaps TRBD1 (6 bases). The CDR3 extends over 14 amino acids. Per germline, CDR1 MRHNA and CDR2 SNTAGT. The V end was cut by 6 bases, the J end by 1 base, with 9 bases between.

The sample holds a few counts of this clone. CDR3 region: CASSFEQGVSGANVLTF. The DNA of the CDR3 is TGTGCCAGCAGTTTCGAACAGGGAGTCTCTGGGGCCAACGTCCTGACTTTC. The V gene is TRBV28, the J gene TRBJ2-6; D is perhaps TRBD1 (6 bases). CDR3 length: 17 amino acids. Per the germline V gene, CDR1 is MDHEN and CDR2 is SYDVKM. V shed 3 bases and J shed 0 bases, with 12 bases lying between them. Filled out from reference TRBV28 and TRBJ2-6, the complete variable domain reads DVKVTQSSRYLVKRTGEKVFLECVQDMDHENMFWYRQDPGLGLRLIYFSYDVKMKEKGDIPEGYSVSREKKERFSLILESASTNQTSMYLCASSFEQGVSGANVLTFGAGSRLTVL.

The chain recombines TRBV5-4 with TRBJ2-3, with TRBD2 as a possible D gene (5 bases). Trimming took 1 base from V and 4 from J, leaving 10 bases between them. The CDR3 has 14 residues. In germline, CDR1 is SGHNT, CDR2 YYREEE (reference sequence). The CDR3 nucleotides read TGTGCCAGCAGCTTGACGCGGGCGGCAGATACGCAGTATTTT. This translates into CASSLTRAADTQYF.

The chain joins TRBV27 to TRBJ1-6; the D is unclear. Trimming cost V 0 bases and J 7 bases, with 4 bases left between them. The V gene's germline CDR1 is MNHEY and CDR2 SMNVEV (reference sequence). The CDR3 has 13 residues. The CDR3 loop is CASSLSTNSPLHF. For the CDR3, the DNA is TGTGCCAGCAGTTTATCTACCAATTCACCCCTCCACTTT.

The CDR3 protein is CASRLRTEGGYTF. For the CDR3, the DNA is TGTGCCAGCAGATTGAGGACTGAGGGTGGCTACACCTTC. The rearrangement links TRBV6-5 to TRBJ1-2; D is unclear. Germline loops: CDR1 MNHEY, CDR2 SVGAGI. The CDR3 sequence is 13 residues long. V was shortened by 6 bases and J by 7 bases, with 15 bases between the two germline ends.

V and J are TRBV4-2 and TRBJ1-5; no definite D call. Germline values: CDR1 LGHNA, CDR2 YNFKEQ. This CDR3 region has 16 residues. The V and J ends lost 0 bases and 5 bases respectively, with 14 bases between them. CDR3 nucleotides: TGTGCCAGCAGCCAAGATCGGGCCACAGCCCATCAGCCCCAGCATTTT. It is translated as CASSQDRATAHQPQHF.

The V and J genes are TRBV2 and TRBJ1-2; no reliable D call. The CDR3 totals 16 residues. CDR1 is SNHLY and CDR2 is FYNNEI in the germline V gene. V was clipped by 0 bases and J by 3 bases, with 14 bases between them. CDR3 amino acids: CASSEARHPTDYGYTF. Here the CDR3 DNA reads TGTGCCAGCAGTGAAGCCCGACACCCGACGGACTATGGCTACACCTTC.

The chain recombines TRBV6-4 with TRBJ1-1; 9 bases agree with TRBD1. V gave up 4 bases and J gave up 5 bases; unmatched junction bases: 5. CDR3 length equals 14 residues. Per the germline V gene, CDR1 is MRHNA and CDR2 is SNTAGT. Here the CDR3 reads CASSAQTGGTEAFF. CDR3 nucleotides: TGTGCCAGCAGTGCCCAGACAGGGGGGACTGAAGCTTTCTTT.

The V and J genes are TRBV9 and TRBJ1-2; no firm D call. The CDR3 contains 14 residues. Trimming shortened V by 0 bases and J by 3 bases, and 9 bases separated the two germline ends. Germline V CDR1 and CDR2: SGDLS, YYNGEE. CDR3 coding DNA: TGTGCCAGCAGCGTAGGTTTCGGATACTATGGCTACACCTTC. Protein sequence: CASSVGFGYYGYTF.

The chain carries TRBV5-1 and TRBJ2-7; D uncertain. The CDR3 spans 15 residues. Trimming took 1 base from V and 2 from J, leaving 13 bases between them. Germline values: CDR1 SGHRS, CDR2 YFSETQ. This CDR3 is CASSLPRTHTYEQYF. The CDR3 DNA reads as TGCGCCAGCAGCTTGCCACGTACTCATACCTACGAGCAGTACTTC.

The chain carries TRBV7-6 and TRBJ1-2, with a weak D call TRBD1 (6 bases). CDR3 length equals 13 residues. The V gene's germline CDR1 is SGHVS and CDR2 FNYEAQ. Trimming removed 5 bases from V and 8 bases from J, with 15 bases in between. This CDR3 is CASSPDSSYGYTF. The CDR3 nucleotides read TGTGCCAGCAGCCCGGACAGTTCATACGGCTACACCTTC.

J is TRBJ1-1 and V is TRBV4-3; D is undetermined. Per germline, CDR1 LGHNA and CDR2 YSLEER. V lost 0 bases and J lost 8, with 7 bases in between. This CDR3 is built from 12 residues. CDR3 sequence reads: CASSQDDREAFF. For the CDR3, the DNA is TGCGCCAGCAGCCAAGATGATCGGGAAGCTTTCTTT.

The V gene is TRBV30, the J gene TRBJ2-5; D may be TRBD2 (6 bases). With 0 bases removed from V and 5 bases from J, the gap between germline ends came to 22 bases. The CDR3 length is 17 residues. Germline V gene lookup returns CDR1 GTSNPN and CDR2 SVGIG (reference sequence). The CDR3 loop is CAWSVHSNFRGWETQYF. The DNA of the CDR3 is TGTGCCTGGAGTGTACATAGTAACTTTCGGGGGTGGGAGACCCAGTACTTC.

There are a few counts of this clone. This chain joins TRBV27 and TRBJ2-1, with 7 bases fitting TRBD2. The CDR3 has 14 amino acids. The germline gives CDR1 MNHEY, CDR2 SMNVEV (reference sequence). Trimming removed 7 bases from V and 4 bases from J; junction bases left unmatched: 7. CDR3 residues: CASTRTSQYNEQFF. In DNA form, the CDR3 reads TGTGCCAGCACTAGGACTAGTCAGTACAATGAGCAGTTCTTC.

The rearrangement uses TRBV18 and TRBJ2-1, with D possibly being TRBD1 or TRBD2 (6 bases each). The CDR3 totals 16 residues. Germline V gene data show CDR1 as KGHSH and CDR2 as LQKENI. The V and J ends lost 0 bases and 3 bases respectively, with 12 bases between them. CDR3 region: CASSPPGRGDYNEQFF. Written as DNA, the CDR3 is TGTGCCAGCTCACCACCGGGAAGGGGGGACTACAATGAGCAGTTCTTC.